Below, 30 T cell receptor beta chains from the same sample are listed, as sequenced in a study of blood T cell repertoires in COVID-19. Assay: immunoSEQ multiplex PCR; the TCRdb copy retains only in-frame clones and omits some. The sample has about 100,000 clones; 80% to 85% are singletons. The sequencing sample was made of peripheral blood. The receptors shown here come from a man between 65 and 85 years old with acute or convalescent COVID-19.

The chain employs TRBV19 and TRBJ2-2; the match to TRBD2 covers 13 bases. With V trimmed by 7 bases and J by 6 bases, 11 bases remained unmatched. The CDR3 runs to 17 residues. Germline V CDR1 and CDR2: LNHDA, SQIVND (reference sequence). The CDR3 DNA is TGTGCCAGTACCGGACTAGCGGGGGAACCCCTGGCCGGGGAGCTGTTTTTT. Translated: CASTGLAGEPLAGELFF.

This rearrangement joins TRBV18 to TRBJ1-3; TRBD1 matches 9 bases. The ends lost 4 bases at V and 2 bases at J; junction bases unmatched: 6. Germline CDR1 and CDR2: KGHSH and LQKENI. The CDR3 totals 16 residues. The CDR3: CASSLGQGRAGNTIYF. As DNA, the CDR3 is TGTGCCAGCTCACTTGGACAGGGGCGGGCTGGAAACACCATATATTTT. The entire variable domain, with the rest obtained from reference TRBV18 and TRBJ1-3, is as follows: NAGVMQNPRHLVRRRGQEARLRCSPMKGHSHVYWYRQLPEEGLKFMVYLQKENIIDESGMPKERFSAEFPKEGPSILRIQQVVRGDSAAYFCASSLGQGRAGNTIYFGEGSWLTVV.

The genes are TRBV7-8 and TRBJ2-5, with a tentative D call TRBD1 (6 bases). V was shortened by 4 bases and J by 3 bases, with 6 bases between the two germline ends. Germline V gene data show CDR1 as SGHVS and CDR2 as FQNEAQ. There are 12 residues in the CDR3. The CDR3 sequence: CASSWTEETQYF. CDR3 nucleotides: TGTGCCAGCAGCTGGACAGAAGAGACCCAGTACTTC.

J is TRBJ1-2 and V is TRBV19, with 10 bases matching TRBD1. J gave up 8 bases and V 4 bases, and 4 bases lay outside the gene matches. The CDR3 sequence is 13 residues long. The germline V gene encodes CDR1 LNHDA and CDR2 SQIVND (reference sequence). In DNA, the CDR3 is TGTGCCAGTAGTACGGGACAGGGGAGAGGCTACACCTTC. Its translation is CASSTGQGRGYTF.

This chain links TRBV27 with TRBJ2-1; unclear D gene. The CDR3 has 13 residues. The germline V gene encodes CDR1 MNHEY and CDR2 SMNVEV (reference sequence). V was pared by 0 bases and J by 9 bases, with 9 bases between. The CDR3 sequence: CASSLSTTAEQFF. CDR3 bases: TGTGCCAGCAGTTTATCTACTACGGCTGAGCAGTTCTTC.

The chain employs TRBV6-4 and TRBJ2-3; 11 bases match TRBD2. The CDR3 loop spans 15 amino acids. After removal of 4 bases from V and 1 base from J, the junction contained 1 base not matched to a gene. CDR1 and CDR2 from the germline V gene are MRHNA and SNTAGT. The DNA of the CDR3 is TGTGCCAGCAGTGCACTAGCGGGGGGCACAGATACGCAGTATTTT. Its protein is CASSALAGGTDTQYF.

The genes are TRBV19 and TRBJ2-6; D is possibly TRBD2 (6 bases). The CDR3 is 17 amino acids. Trimming left V 4 bases short and J 1 base short, with 14 bases between. The V gene's germline CDR1 is LNHDA and CDR2 SQIVND (reference sequence). The CDR3 sequence is CASSTPMGGSGANVLTF. The CDR3 nucleotides read TGTGCCAGTAGTACCCCTATGGGAGGTTCTGGGGCCAACGTCCTGACTTTC. Full variable domain (missing parts from reference TRBV19 and TRBJ2-6): DGGITQSPKYLFRKEGQNVTLSCEQNLNHDAMYWYRQDPGQGLRLIYYSQIVNDFQKGDIAEGYSVSREKKESFPLTVTSAQKNPTAFYLCASSTPMGGSGANVLTFGAGSRLTVL.

The chain uses TRBV9 and TRBJ2-1; 13 nucleotides line up with TRBD2. This CDR3 is built from 16 residues. Germline values: CDR1 SGDLS, CDR2 YYNGEE. With 1 base clipped from V and 4 bases from J, the junction kept 2 bases outside the gene matches. The CDR3 spells CASSVTSGGVYNEQFF. CDR3 sequence (DNA): TGTGCCAGCAGCGTAACTAGCGGGGGGGTATACAATGAGCAGTTCTTC.

The rearrangement links TRBV5-1 to TRBJ1-1, with no clear D. This CDR3 contains 11 residues. Trimming stripped 0 bases from V and 13 bases from J, with 10 bases between. Germline V gene lookup returns CDR1 SGHRS and CDR2 YFSETQ. The CDR3 sequence is CASSLDTEVFF. CDR3 DNA: TGCGCCAGCAGCTTGGACACTGAGGTTTTCTTT. Based on the CDR3 plus reference TRBV5-1 and TRBJ1-1, the full variable domain is KAGVTQTPRYLIKTRGQQVTLSCSPISGHRSVSWYQQTPGQGLQFLFEYFSETQRNKGNFPGRFSGRQFSNSRSEMNVSTLELGDSALYLCASSLDTEVFFGQGTRLTVV.

This clone was detected many times. CDR3 sequence (DNA): TGTGCCAGCACCGACTCAGGAGGCCGTGAAGCTTTCTTT. This codes for CASTDSGGREAFF. The V gene is TRBV6-5, the J gene TRBJ1-1; D gene ambiguous. This CDR3 is built from 13 residues. CDR1 MNHEY and CDR2 SVGAGI come from the germline V gene. V lost 7 bases, J lost 7 bases, and 16 bases lay in between.

On this clone itself: The junction does not match germline at one end; this may be a read error. This chain uses TRBV7-6 with TRBJ2-1; 12 bases line up with TRBD1. The CDR3 runs 13 residues. Germline V gene sequence: CDR1 SGHVS, CDR2 FNYEAQ. CDR3 DNA: TGTGCCAGCAGCTTAAATAGGGACAGGGGGCTCGTCTTC. Its protein product is CASSLNRDRGLVF. The complete variable domain, with remaining parts taken from reference TRBV7-6 and TRBJ2-1, reads GAGVSQSPRYKVTKRGQDVALRCDPISGHVSLYWYRQALGQGPEFLTYFNYEAQQDKSGLPNDRFSAERPEGSISTLTIQRTEQRDSAMYRCASSLNRDRGLVFGPGTRLTVL.

This chain uses TRBV15 with TRBJ2-2, with 7 bases aligning to TRBD2. The junction had 13 bases not matched to a gene; V was cut back by 0 bases and J by 0 bases. Germline-derived CDR1 and CDR2 are LNHNV and YYDKDF (reference sequence). This CDR3 has 20 residues. The CDR3 spells CATSRDPLAAFSANTGELFF. CDR3 sequence (DNA): TGTGCCACCAGCAGAGATCCCCTAGCGGCCTTTTCCGCGAACACCGGGGAGCTGTTTTTT.

The V call is TRBV3-1 (or the pseudogene TRBV3-2), the J call TRBJ2-4; perhaps TRBD1 as D (6 bases). There are 15 residues in the CDR3. Germline CDR1 LGHDT, CDR2 YNNKEL (reference sequence). Trimming took off 3 bases at V and 0 bases at J, with 9 bases between the two ends. The chain's CDR3 is CASSQTGLAKNIQYF. CDR3 in DNA: TGTGCCAGCAGCCAGACAGGTCTAGCCAAAAACATTCAGTACTTC.

This clone was seen once. Additional DNA sequences in this sample encode the identical CDR3. This rearrangement joins TRBV3-1 (or the pseudogene TRBV3-2) to TRBJ2-5; D remains ambiguous. Germline lookup yields CDR1 LGHDT and CDR2 YNNKEL (reference sequence). With 1 base removed from V and 2 bases from J, the gap between germline ends came to 5 bases. The CDR3 sequence is 13 residues long. CDR3 amino acids: CASSQARQETQYF. The CDR3 DNA reads as TGTGCCAGCAGCCAAGCCAGACAAGAGACCCAGTACTTC.

This clone showed up just a few times. The CDR3 DNA reads TGTGCCAGTAGTATGCGGGTAGGGACAGGGATGGTGAACACTGAAGCTTTCTTT. This codes for CASSMRVGTGMVNTEAFF. V is TRBV19 and J is TRBJ1-1; TRBD1 matches 9 bases. The CDR3 sequence is 18 residues long. J lost 0 bases, V lost 3 bases, and 11 bases had no gene match. Germline V gives CDR1 LNHDA, CDR2 SQIVND (reference sequence).

This clone was found once. The genes are TRBV12-3 or TRBV12-4 and TRBJ1-4, with a weak D call TRBD1 (5 bases). The CDR3 runs 13 residues. V was pared by 6 bases and J by 4 bases, with 9 bases between. The CDR3 DNA reads as TGTGCCAGCAGCCGACAGTTTAATGAAAAACTGTTTTTT. This sequence encodes CASSRQFNEKLFF.

The chain has TRBV19 and TRBJ1-6, with 7 bases lining up with TRBD1. Looked up from germline, CDR1 is LNHDA and CDR2 is SQIVND (reference sequence). The CDR3 is 14 residues long. V shed 11 bases, J shed 8 bases, and the junction held 12 bases outside the gene matches. In DNA form, the CDR3 reads TGTGCCGGTGGAAGACAGGGAGGAGATTCACCCCTCCACTTT. Amino acids: CAGGRQGGDSPLHF.

The chain couples TRBV18 to TRBJ2-7; the match to TRBD1 covers 7 bases. Looked up from germline, CDR1 is KGHSH and CDR2 is LQKENI. The length of the CDR3 is 14 residues. V lost 5 bases, J lost 2 bases, and 6 bases stayed unmatched. The CDR3 is CASSMTGPTYEQYF. CDR3 sequence (DNA): TGTGCCAGCTCAATGACAGGGCCCACCTACGAGCAGTACTTC.

The chain carries TRBV6-5 and TRBJ2-5, with 9 bases identical to TRBD2. Germline V gives CDR1 MNHEY, CDR2 SVGAGI. Losses at the gene ends were 0 bases for V and 5 bases for J; bases not matched to a gene: 7. The CDR3 totals 16 residues. CDR3 in amino acids: CASSYSSGGLPETQYF. The CDR3 region has the DNA TGTGCCAGCAGTTACTCTAGCGGGGGCCTCCCCGAGACCCAGTACTTC.

The chain links TRBV25-1 to TRBJ1-1; D is unresolved. The CDR3 extends over 15 amino acids. CDR1 is MGHDK, CDR2 SYGVNS, per germline. The V and J ends lost 3 bases and 1 base respectively, with 12 bases between them. CDR3 sequence reads: CASSDPPGKNTEAFF. The CDR3 nucleotides read TGTGCCAGCAGTGACCCTCCAGGAAAGAACACTGAAGCTTTCTTT. Full variable domain (outside the CDR3, taken from reference TRBV25-1 and TRBJ1-1): EADIYQTPRYLVIGTGKKITLECSQTMGHDKMYWYQQDPGMELHLIHYSYGVNSTEKGDLSSESTVSRIRTEHFPLTLESARPSHTSQYLCASSDPPGKNTEAFFGQGTRLTVV.

The chain uses TRBV19 and TRBJ1-5; TRBD1 matches at 9 bases. The CDR3 is 16 amino acids. After removal of 5 bases from V and 1 base from J, the junction contained 6 bases not matched to a gene. Germline CDR1 and CDR2: LNHDA and SQIVND (reference sequence). This CDR3 is CASSPSGTGSNQPQHF. CDR3 nucleotide sequence: TGTGCCAGTAGTCCTTCCGGGACAGGGAGCAATCAGCCCCAGCATTTT. The full variable domain, with the rest looked up from reference TRBV19 and TRBJ1-5, is DGGITQSPKYLFRKEGQNVTLSCEQNLNHDAMYWYRQDPGQGLRLIYYSQIVNDFQKGDIAEGYSVSREKKESFPLTVTSAQKNPTAFYLCASSPSGTGSNQPQHFGDGTRLSIL.

The chain links TRBV5-4 to TRBJ2-4; 8 nucleotides agree with TRBD1. Germline CDR1 SGHNT, CDR2 YYREEE (reference sequence). Losses at the gene ends were 4 bases for V and 0 bases for J; bases not matched to a gene: 9. The CDR3 extends over 17 amino acids. As DNA, the CDR3 is TGTGCCAGCAGCCCCGGCCCAGGGGGCGCAGCCAAAAACATTCAGTACTTC. Translation gives CASSPGPGGAAKNIQYF.

With respect to this clone: The same CDR3 can be traced to other DNA sequences in this sample. V and J are TRBV5-1 and TRBJ1-1; 9 bases fit TRBD1. This CDR3 has 14 amino acids. Germline CDR1 is SGHRS and CDR2 is YFSETQ. The junction had 6 bases not matched to a gene; V was cut back by 4 bases and J by 5 bases. The CDR3, as DNA: TGCGCCAGCAGCGCGGGACAGGGTGGAACTGAAGCTTTCTTT. The encoded protein is CASSAGQGGTEAFF.

V and J are TRBV7-9 and TRBJ2-1; 8 nucleotides agree with TRBD2. The CDR3 totals 15 residues. With V trimmed by 1 base and J by 4 bases, 3 bases remained unmatched. CDR1 is SEHNR, CDR2 FQNEAQ, per germline (reference sequence). The CDR3 DNA sequence: TGTGCCAGCAGCTTAGTACTAGCGGAGTACAATGAGCAGTTCTTC. It yields the protein CASSLVLAEYNEQFF.

V gene TRBV7-6 combines with J gene TRBJ2-1; TRBD1 matches 11 bases. The CDR3 totals 15 residues. CDR1 is SGHVS, CDR2 FNYEAQ, per germline. The V and J ends lost 5 bases and 7 bases, in that order; junction bases with no gene match: 7. The CDR3 sequence: CASSIGTGGQNEQFF. The CDR3 region has the DNA TGTGCCAGCAGCATCGGGACAGGGGGTCAAAATGAGCAGTTCTTC.

The J gene is TRBJ1-1, the V gene TRBV20-1; D is ambiguous. Trimming stripped 3 bases from V and 8 bases from J, with 7 bases between. CDR3 length: 10 amino acids. CDR1 DFQATT and CDR2 SNEGSKA come from the germline V gene (reference sequence). The chain's CDR3 is CSASQVEAFF. CDR3 sequence (DNA): TGCAGTGCTAGCCAGGTCGAAGCTTTCTTT.

The chain couples TRBV3-1 (or the pseudogene TRBV3-2) to TRBJ1-5, with 7 bases lining up with TRBD1. V lost 0 bases, J lost 9 bases, and 11 bases stayed unmatched. The V gene's germline CDR1 is LGHDT and CDR2 YNNKEL (reference sequence). The CDR3 covers 16 residues. The CDR3: CASSQDISTGWGPQHF. Written as DNA, the CDR3 is TGTGCCAGCAGCCAAGATATCTCGACAGGGTGGGGGCCCCAGCATTTT.

The gene calls are TRBV18 and TRBJ1-5, with a possible D match to TRBD1 (5 bases). The CDR3 contains 14 residues. V shed 2 bases and J shed 8 bases, with 13 bases lying between them. CDR1 is KGHSH, CDR2 LQKENI, per germline. CDR3 loop: CASSPRPGREPQHF. The CDR3 nucleotides read TGTGCCAGCTCACCAAGGCCAGGGAGGGAGCCCCAGCATTTT.

The chain uses TRBV7-3 and TRBJ2-3; 8 nucleotides agree with TRBD1. V dropped 5 bases and J dropped 1; count of bases not matched to a gene: 8. Germline loops: CDR1 SGHTA, CDR2 FQGTGA. This CDR3 has 16 residues. CDR3 loop: CASSQLPGQGTDTQYF. DNA of the CDR3: TGTGCCAGCAGCCAACTTCCGGGACAGGGCACAGATACGCAGTATTTT.

The rearrangement joins TRBV27 to TRBJ1-3; the D gene is possibly TRBD1 (6 bases). V was pared by 6 bases and J by 1 base, with 16 bases between. Germline CDR1 MNHEY, CDR2 SMNVEV (reference sequence). The CDR3 length is 16 residues. CDR3 region: CASRPRGGVSGNTIYF. The DNA of the CDR3 is TGTGCCAGCAGGCCCCGGGGGGGCGTTTCTGGAAACACCATATATTTT.